Detailed here is one TCR beta chain. Its matching antigen is unknown. The sample belongs to a study of T cell responses to AZD1222 COVID-19 vaccine. Turning to the study itself: Second-dose intervals of approximately 4 or approximately 12 weeks were pooled.

The study, taken as a whole, reports: Baseline seropositivity occurred in only a handful of AZD1222 recipients. Nearly half of spike-specific TCRs reportedly target variant regions that are unmutated in the B.1.351 and B.1.1.7 variants. Vaccine-associated CD4 TCRs ranged over spike, dominating at 160-218 and 743-854.

V dropped 6 bases and J dropped 5 bases, with 10 bases sitting between them. Germline V gives CDR1 MNHEY, CDR2 SVGAGI. This CDR3 is 12 amino acids long. Assay used: immunoSEQ multiplex PCR; TCRdb lists only in-frame clones, some missing. The sample holds around 96,000 clones, roughly 88% seen once. The V gene is TRBV6-5, the J gene TRBJ2-5; D is ambiguous. The sequence derives from an adult in good health. Sample: peripheral blood, taken on day 0 of AZD1222 vaccination. The CDR3 DNA reads TGTGCCAGCAGCCGACCCAGGGAGACCCAGTACTTC. It yields the protein CASSRPRETQYF.